This entry describes one T cell receptor beta chain. A read error may be the cause here, since a much bigger clone is one base away. Without the conserved terminal phenylalanine or tryptophan, this CDR3 likely stems from a read error. The sample comes from a study of identical twins. CDR1 is ENHRY, CDR2 SYGVKD, per germline. With 0 bases removed from V and 2 bases from J, the gap between germline ends came to 10 bases. The CDR3 covers 15 residues. Every donor was a healthy Caucasian. In TCRdb, the 5' RACE reads were re-called with MiXCR into one record per CDR3 protein. The repertoire holds about 1.7 million distinct CDR3 sequences, with around 33% as singletons.

The V and J genes are TRBV10-3 and TRBJ1-2; D is ambiguous. Sequences were obtained from cord blood. The sequence was collected from a newborn girl in good health. CDR3 loop: CAISESADPNYGYTL. CDR3 nucleotides: TGTGCCATCAGTGAGTCTGCTGATCCCAACTATGGCTACACCTTA.